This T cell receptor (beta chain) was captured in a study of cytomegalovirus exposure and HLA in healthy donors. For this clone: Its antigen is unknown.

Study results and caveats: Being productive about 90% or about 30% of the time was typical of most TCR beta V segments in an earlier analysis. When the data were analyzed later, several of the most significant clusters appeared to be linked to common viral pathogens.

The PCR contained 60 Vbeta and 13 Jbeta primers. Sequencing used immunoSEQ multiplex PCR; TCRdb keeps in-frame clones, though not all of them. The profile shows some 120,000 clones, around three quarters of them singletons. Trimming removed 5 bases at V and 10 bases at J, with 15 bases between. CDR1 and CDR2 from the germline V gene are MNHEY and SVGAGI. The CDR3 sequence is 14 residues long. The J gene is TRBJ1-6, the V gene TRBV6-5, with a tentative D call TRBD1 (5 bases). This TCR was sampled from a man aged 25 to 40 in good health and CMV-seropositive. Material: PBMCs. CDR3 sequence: CASSLGGSSSPLHF. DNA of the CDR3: TGTGCCAGCAGTCTCGGGGGTTCGAGCTCACCCCTCCACTTT.